This TCR beta chain is from a study of memory CD4+ T cells and cytomegalovirus serostatus. Study-wide context: Of the healthy Belgian adults, several were CMV seropositive and 24 seronegative.

The V gene's germline CDR1 is SGDLS and CDR2 YYNGEE. The CDR3 length is 15 residues. The germline V and J ends were trimmed by 0 bases and 5 bases, with 11 bases remaining between them. The sort gate was single viable CD3+CD4+CD8-CD45RO+ cells for memory CD4+ T cells. As for this clone: Its antigen is still unknown.

Data came from immunoSEQ multiplex PCR; TCRdb stores just in-frame clones and leaves some out. The sample holds 50,000 to 70,000 clones, roughly 77% seen once. The study, taken as a whole, reports: Of 150 to 200 reported CMV TCRbeta sequences, under 70 were found in memory CD4+ repertoires.

Sequenced sample: memory CD4+ T cells from blood. The V call is TRBV9, the J call TRBJ2-2; D unresolved. The sequence derives from an adult in good health and CMV-seropositive. CDR3 in amino acids: CASSVEGVLTGELFF. The CDR3 region has the DNA TGTGCCAGCAGCGTAGAGGGTGTGTTGACCGGGGAGCTGTTTTTT.